This TCR beta chain is drawn from a study of blood T cell repertoires in COVID-19. At the level of the study: The study drew acute and convalescent COVID-19 samples from the United States, Italy and Spain. From T cells, B-cell-depleted T cells, or PBMCs came the material, which was cDNA or gDNA.

V dropped 0 bases and J dropped 3; count of bases not matched to a gene: 6. Germline values: CDR1 SGHRS, CDR2 YFSETQ. The CDR3 has 16 residues. Original analysis: Scientists estimated how many nucleated cells there were by amplifying reference gene primers. The repertoire was sequenced with immunoSEQ multiplex PCR; TCRdb's copy has only in-frame clones and lacks some. V and J calls and clone size are those listed in that table; D and trimming were worked out from the DNA. The repertoire holds 54,000 or so clones, with 83% as singletons. The gene calls are TRBV5-1 and TRBJ2-5; 9 bases agree with TRBD1. The clonotype was recovered from a woman aged 60-75 years with acute or convalescent COVID-19. Sequenced: peripheral blood. CDR3 in DNA: TGCGCCAGCAGCTTGGCCGTGGGACAGGGAGAAGAGACCCAGTACTTC. Its translation: CASSLAVGQGEETQYF.